A single sample gave rise to the 18 T cell receptor beta chains below, sequenced in a study of blood T cell repertoires in COVID-19. Generated by immunoSEQ multiplex PCR, the TCRdb table keeps only in-frame clones and is missing some. This table holds roughly 230,000 clones, 80% to 90% found once. Sample: peripheral blood. The source is a middle-aged man with acute or convalescent COVID-19.

In its sample, this clone was seen once. A much larger clone sits a single nucleotide away, making a read error possible. The same CDR3 also results from other DNA sequences found in this sample. The V call is TRBV7-2, the J call TRBJ1-1; D possibly corresponds to TRBD1 (5 bases). From germline, CDR1 is SGHTA and CDR2 FQGNSA. V shed 2 bases and J shed 2 bases, with 6 bases lying between them. The CDR3 length is 13 residues. The CDR3 protein is CASSLQGNTEAFF. The CDR3 nucleotides are TGTGCCAGCAGCTTACAGGGCAACACTGAAGCTTTCTTT. The variable domain in full, with the rest retrieved from reference TRBV7-2 and TRBJ1-1, is GAGVSQSPSNKVTEKGKDVELRCDPISGHTALYWYRQSLGQGLEFLIYFQGNSAPDKSGLPSDRFSAERTGGSVSTLTIQRTQQEDSAVYLCASSLQGNTEAFFGQGTRLTVV.

The chain combines TRBV7-3 with TRBJ2-1, with a weak D call TRBD1 (5 bases). The CDR3 runs 14 residues. The V end lost 2 bases, the J end lost 7 bases, and 12 bases lay between the germline ends. Germline CDR1 reads SGHTA; CDR2 reads FQGTGA. As DNA, the CDR3 is TGTGCCAGCAGCTTATGGGCAGGGTTGAATGAGCAGTTCTTC. Translation: CASSLWAGLNEQFF.

This clone is a singleton in its sample. The chain links TRBV18 to TRBJ2-5; TRBD1 matches 7 bases. The germline V gene encodes CDR1 KGHSH and CDR2 LQKENI. This CDR3 comprises 15 residues. The ends lost 3 bases at V and 3 bases at J; junction bases unmatched: 7. CDR3 amino acids: CASSPSSGTEETQYF. The CDR3 nucleotides read TGTGCCAGCTCACCTTCTTCTGGGACAGAAGAGACCCAGTACTTC.

The rearrangement links TRBV18 to TRBJ1-5, with unresolved D. V was cut by 6 bases and J by 3 bases, with 12 bases left in between. Germline CDR1 is KGHSH and CDR2 is LQKENI. The CDR3 totals 14 residues. CDR3 nucleotide sequence: TGTGCCAGCTCCCCGGAGGGTAACAATCAGCCCCAGCATTTT. Amino acid sequence: CASSPEGNNQPQHF.

In its sample, this clone was seen once. The gene calls are TRBV9 and TRBJ1-5, with 7 bases matching TRBD1. CDR1 and CDR2 (germline): SGDLS, YYNGEE. After removal of 7 bases from V and 3 bases from J, the junction contained 7 bases not matched to a gene. The CDR3 extends over 14 amino acids. CDR3 DNA: TGTGCCAGCGGACAAACAGGGGACAATCAGCCCCAGCATTTT. This encodes CASGQTGDNQPQHF.

The rearrangement joins TRBV5-1 to TRBJ2-5; 11 bases align to TRBD1. This CDR3 region has 14 residues. Trimming cost V 4 bases and J 5 bases; bases outside gene matches: 4. Germline CDR1 SGHRS, CDR2 YFSETQ. The CDR3 DNA follows: TGCGCCAGCAGCCGGACAGGGGGCGTGGAGACCCAGTACTTC. Its protein product is CASSRTGGVETQYF.

The chain links TRBV30 to TRBJ1-4; TRBD1 matches at 10 bases. Germline CDR1 and CDR2: GTSNPN and SVGIG (reference sequence). Trimming at V came to 5 bases and at J to 6 bases, leaving 3 bases not matched to a gene. This CDR3 is 13 amino acids long. This CDR3 is CAWAGQGYEKLFF. CDR3 sequence (DNA): TGTGCCTGGGCGGGACAGGGGTATGAAAAACTGTTTTTT. Full variable domain (rest looked up from reference TRBV30 and TRBJ1-4): SQTIHQWPATLVQPVGSPLSLECTVEGTSNPNLYWYRQAAGRGLQLLFYSVGIGQISSEVPQNLSASRPQDRQFILSSKKLLLSDSGFYLCAWAGQGYEKLFFGSGTQLSVL.

This clone was seen more than once but under ten times. J is TRBJ2-4 and V is TRBV14; D is unclear. From germline, CDR1 is SGHDN and CDR2 FVKESK. Trimming removed 1 base at V and 7 bases at J, with 5 bases between. This CDR3 is 12 amino acids long. Written as DNA, the CDR3 is TGTGCCAGCAGCCAAGGCAGTAACATTCAGTACTTC. It yields the protein CASSQGSNIQYF.

J is TRBJ1-1 and V is TRBV9, with 8 bases identical to TRBD1. Trimming took 3 bases from V and 3 from J; bases not matched to a gene: 4. The CDR3 loop spans 14 amino acids. CDR1 and CDR2 from the germline V gene are SGDLS and YYNGEE. This CDR3 is CASSEGQEYTEAFF. For the CDR3, the DNA is TGTGCCAGCAGCGAGGGACAGGAATACACTGAAGCTTTCTTT.

The chain is built from TRBV6-5 and TRBJ2-3; D call uncertain. Germline V CDR1 and CDR2: MNHEY, SVGAGI. The CDR3 extends over 14 amino acids. V gave up 2 bases and J gave up 2 bases, with 8 bases separating them. CDR3: CASSYRALTDTQYF. As DNA, the CDR3 is TGTGCCAGCAGTTACCGCGCACTCACAGATACGCAGTATTTT.

J is TRBJ1-2 and V is TRBV6-1; D uncertain. Trimming shortened V by 2 bases and J by 7 bases, and 17 bases separated the two germline ends. The CDR3 is 15 residues long. CDR1 is MNHNS and CDR2 is SASEGT in the germline V gene. CDR3 amino acids: CASSELWSGLGGYTF. CDR3 sequence (DNA): TGTGCCAGCAGTGAATTATGGTCCGGGTTAGGTGGCTACACCTTC.

The V gene is TRBV18, the J gene TRBJ1-1; 9 nucleotides agree with TRBD1. The germline CDR1 and CDR2 sequences are KGHSH and LQKENI. Germline trimming cut 3 bases from V and 5 bases from J; bases unmatched to any gene: 4. This CDR3 is 14 amino acids long. CDR3 protein: CASSPRDRVTEAFF. The CDR3 DNA reads as TGTGCCAGCTCACCCCGGGACAGGGTTACTGAAGCTTTCTTT.

Written as DNA, the CDR3 is TGTGCCAGCAGCTCCGCCGGGACAAATCAAGAGACCCAGTACTTC. Protein product: CASSSAGTNQETQYF. The rearrangement joins TRBV7-8 to TRBJ2-5; possible D gene TRBD1, 6 bases. The germline V gene encodes CDR1 SGHVS and CDR2 FQNEAQ. This CDR3 spans 15 amino acids. V dropped 4 bases and J dropped 2 bases, with 14 bases sitting between them.

This clone was recorded a few times. This chain uses TRBV14 with TRBJ1-1; D unclear. Germline loops: CDR1 SGHDN, CDR2 FVKESK. The ends were cut back, 2 bases at V and 0 bases at J, with 10 bases in the middle. This CDR3 has 15 residues. The CDR3 sequence is CASSQSGRLNTEAFF. CDR3 DNA sequence: TGTGCCAGCAGCCAAAGCGGCAGACTGAACACTGAAGCTTTCTTT.

The chain combines TRBV5-8 with TRBJ2-7; no clear D gene. Looked up from germline, CDR1 is SGHTS and CDR2 is YDEGEE. CDR3 size: 14 residues. V shed 0 bases and J shed 1 base, with 8 bases lying between them. For the CDR3, the DNA is TGTGCCAGCAGCTTGGCAGGCAGATCCTACGAGCAGTACTTC. This codes for CASSLAGRSYEQYF.

V and J are TRBV5-4 and TRBJ1-4; TRBD1 is a possible D gene (5 bases). The CDR3 runs to 15 residues. Germline CDR1 is SGHNT and CDR2 is YYREEE (reference sequence). V dropped 3 bases and J dropped 5 bases, with 14 bases sitting between them. The CDR3: CASSSKGGANEKLFF. In DNA, the CDR3 is TGTGCCAGCAGCTCGAAGGGAGGGGCGAATGAAAAACTGTTTTTT.

The chain's CDR3 is CASSLNIFYEQYF. The CDR3 DNA follows: TGTGCCAGCAGTTTAAACATTTTCTACGAGCAGTACTTC. The chain joins TRBV12-3 or TRBV12-4 to TRBJ2-7; D is ambiguous. This CDR3 is 13 amino acids long. V lost 2 bases to trimming and J lost 3 bases, with 8 bases between them.

The chain uses TRBV20-1 and TRBJ2-5, with TRBD1 as a possible D gene (6 bases). Germline V CDR1 and CDR2: DFQATT, SNEGSKA (reference sequence). With 5 bases removed from V and 3 bases from J, the gap between germline ends came to 7 bases. The CDR3 has 11 amino acids. The CDR3 DNA follows: TGCAGTGCTTGGACAGAAGAGACCCAGTACTTC. Translated, it gives CSAWTEETQYF.